The 8 T cell receptor beta chains below all came from one sample that was sequenced in a study of CD8 T cells in Susac syndrome. The RNA input was roughly 0.5 to 1 ug, and it was reverse transcribed with random hexamers. TCRdb independently ran MiXCR on the immunoSEQ multiplex PCR reads; one entry per CDR3 protein. The sample gives roughly 180,000 distinct CDR3 sequences, about 95% of which show up once; 0.1% is in the top ten. Source material: CD4+ T cells from PBMCs. The source is a human donor in good health.

The chain joins TRBV12-3 or TRBV12-4 to TRBJ2-3, with D uncertain. The CDR3 has 13 amino acids. The V gene lost 6 bases and the J gene lost 0 bases, with 7 bases spanning the gap. The CDR3 is CASRLASTDTQYF. CDR3 coding DNA: TGTGCCAGCAGGTTGGCTAGCACAGATACGCAGTATTTT.

V is TRBV3-1 and J is TRBJ2-1, with unresolved D. V gave up 4 bases and J gave up 7 bases, with 8 bases separating them. The CDR3 loop spans 12 amino acids. The V gene's germline CDR1 is LGHDT and CDR2 YNNKEL (reference sequence). Here the CDR3 reads CASSPLSNEQFF. DNA for the CDR3: TGTGCCAGCAGCCCATTATCGAATGAGCAGTTCTTC.

The chain is built from TRBV7-2 and TRBJ2-3, with TRBD2 matching 9 bases. The ends lost 5 bases at V and 0 bases at J; junction bases unmatched: 3. Germline V gene data show CDR1 as SGHTA and CDR2 as FQGNSA. CDR3 length: 15 amino acids. The CDR3, as DNA: TGTGCCAGCAGCCGGGCGGGGGGGAGCACAGATACGCAGTATTTT. Translation: CASSRAGGSTDTQYF. Based on the CDR3 plus reference TRBV7-2 and TRBJ2-3, the full variable domain is GAGVSQSPSNKVTEKGKDVELRCDPISGHTALYWYRQSLGQGLEFLIYFQGNSAPDKSGLPSDRFSAERTGGSVSTLTIQRTQQEDSAVYLCASSRAGGSTDTQYFGPGTRLTVL.

The chain has TRBV27 and TRBJ1-5; D gene unclear. Germline-derived CDR1 and CDR2 are MNHEY and SMNVEV (reference sequence). Between the trimmed V and J ends, which lost 5 bases and 4 bases, there was a span of 12 bases. The CDR3 runs to 14 residues. The CDR3, as DNA: TGTGCCAGCAGTCCAGGTCTGAGGAATCAGCCCCAGCATTTT. Protein sequence: CASSPGLRNQPQHF.

The rearrangement links TRBV6-2 or TRBV6-3 to TRBJ2-1, with D perhaps matching TRBD1 or TRBD2 (5 bases each). The CDR3 runs 14 residues. Deletions cut 10 bases from V and 1 base from J, with 14 bases between. The germline V gene encodes CDR1 MNHEY and CDR2 SVGEGT. The CDR3 loop is CATRWDHSYNEQFF. The CDR3, as DNA: TGTGCCACCCGCTGGGACCATTCCTACAATGAGCAGTTCTTC.

The gene calls are TRBV18 and TRBJ1-5; 8 nucleotides line up with TRBD1. Germline values: CDR1 KGHSH, CDR2 LQKENI. The CDR3 is made up of 15 amino acids. V shed 2 bases and J 2 bases; nucleotides not matched to a gene: 2. The DNA for the CDR3 is TGTGCCAGCTCACCAGAGACAGGGGGCAATCAGCCCCAGCATTTT. This codes for CASSPETGGNQPQHF.

V gene TRBV20-1 combines with J gene TRBJ1-1; D possibly corresponds to TRBD1 (6 bases). Germline CDR1 and CDR2: DFQATT and SNEGSKA (reference sequence). Trimming removed 5 bases at V and 0 bases at J, with 13 bases between. The CDR3 extends over 14 amino acids. CDR3 sequence: CSAPGGPMNTEAFF. Here the CDR3 DNA reads TGCAGTGCTCCGGGGGGGCCCATGAACACTGAAGCTTTCTTT.

This chain joins TRBV20-1 and TRBJ2-1; D is unclear. There are 11 residues in the CDR3. The germline V and J ends were trimmed by 6 bases and 6 bases, with 9 bases remaining between them. CDR1 and CDR2 (germline): DFQATT, SNEGSKA (reference sequence). As DNA, the CDR3 is TGCAGTGCACAGAGTTCCAATGAGCAGTTCTTC. Translation gives CSAQSSNEQFF.